The present TCR beta chain was sequenced within a study of blood T cell repertoires in COVID-19 (dated by TCRdb to about 2020). Study-wide context: Samples covering the acute and convalescent phases of COVID-19 were provided by collaborators in the United States, Italy and Spain. Samples came from the ongoing ImmuneRACE study (first 160 participants) plus 1,254 subjects from 6 global collaborators. A freely available public database, intended as a resource for researchers studying the immune response to SARS-CoV-2, is where the repertoires were released. A de-identified subject ID, COVID-19 status, age in years and sex were almost always included in the sample metadata. The dataset comprised deeply sampled blood TCRbeta repertoires from subjects exposed to, actively infected with, or recovered from COVID-19. The prospective study material was composed of cDNA or gDNA derived from T cells, B-cell-depleted T cells, or PBMCs. Where available, HLA class I and class II types were obtained from metadata supplied by the sample provider rather than from assay-based typing.

As concerns this clone: Its specific antigen is unknown. Base-call qualities are not available, and no considerably larger clone is one nucleotide away.

The immunoSEQ Assay, a bias-controlled multiplex PCR, was used to amplify TCRbeta CDR3 regions from genomic DNA. The source study handled its data this way. Within the assay, amplification of reference gene primers was used to estimate how many nucleated cells each sample contained. Sequence reads were collapsed and filtered to measure the absolute abundance of every unique TCRbeta CDR3 rearrangement. For each sample, productive Simpson clonality was calculated as the square root of Simpson's diversity index across productive rearrangements. TCRdb carries this immuneACCESS record with in-frame sequences only. Its versions omit some clonotypes, under half of them owing to an unresolved V gene in the studies checked, with the rest unexplained. Clone size and V and J calls were adopted from that table, with D and trimming inferred from the DNA. The sample includes more than 200,000 clones, with around 88% observed a single time. The top ten constitute 4.1% of the sample.

In the prospective study, participants were about 18 to 95 years old, resided in approximately 22 geographic areas of the United States, and were enrolled through a virtual design. In the prospective study, participants were assigned to cohorts based on the clinical history participants reported in a screening survey and a study questionnaire. Recovered participants in ImmuneRACE Cohort 3 were defined by two consecutive negative NP/OP PCR tests, clearance by a healthcare professional, or resolution of symptoms. In the prospective study, mobile phlebotomists collected whole blood, serum and a nasopharyngeal or oropharyngeal swab from each participant. Prospective study participants could optionally give additional blood draws and questionnaires over an approximately 2-month period. Blood samples from the prospective study were shipped frozen or at room temperature prior to DNA extraction. Findings and caveats that apply to the study as a whole: How much clinical and demographic metadata was included differed by source and by participant, and the metadata was provided uncurated.

CDR1 and CDR2, per the germline V gene, are SGDLS and YYNGEE. Measured from the cysteine to the phenylalanine, the CDR3 is 16 residues long. Only the CDR3 DNA is retained, 48 bases long and in frame from the first base. V and J lose 4 bases and 0 bases, and a span of 15 bases separates them. The TCR was taken from a woman in her 30s who had recovered from COVID-19. The sequencing sample was made of PBMCs or T cells enriched from blood (not recorded which). Rearrangement joined TRBV9 to TRBJ2-3, and perhaps TRBD1 as D gene, on 6 matching bases. The CDR3 loop reads CASSRTTTGSTDTQYF. Read as DNA, the sequence is TGTGCCAGCAGCCGAACCACAACAGGGAGCACAGATACGCAGTATTTT.